Shown below are 16 T cell receptor beta chains from a single sample sequenced in a study of blood T cell repertoires in COVID-19 (TCRdb year 2020). The library was generated by the immunoSEQ multiplex PCR assay. What TCRdb holds here is the immuneACCESS table cut down to in-frame rearrangements. Part of the clones is not present; checked against another copy, under half of the missing clones reflect an unresolved V gene, and the others are unexplained. The sample table contains roughly 180,000 clones; only one count was recorded for roughly 80% of them. The top ten constitute about 15% of the sample. Sequencing was performed on PBMCs or T cells enriched from blood (not recorded which). All receptors come from a man between 60 and 75 years old who had been exposed to COVID-19.

The chain has TRBV7-2 and TRBJ2-7; 7 positions agree with TRBD1. The CDR3 extends over 15 amino acids. V lost 1 base to trimming and J lost 0 bases; unmatched junction nucleotides: 3. The germline V gene encodes CDR1 SGHTA and CDR2 FQGNSA. CDR3 amino acids: CASSLERGPSYEQYF. The DNA for the CDR3 is TGTGCCAGCAGCTTAGAAAGGGGGCCCTCCTACGAGCAGTACTTC.

This chain connects TRBV5-1 to TRBJ1-2, with 11 nucleotides matching TRBD1. The V gene's germline CDR1 is SGHRS and CDR2 YFSETQ. The CDR3 runs 17 residues. With V trimmed by 1 base and J by 8 bases, 13 bases remained unmatched. The CDR3 nucleotides read TGCGCCAGCAGCTTGACCCGGGACAGGGGGAATATAGGCGGCTACACCTTC. This gives the protein CASSLTRDRGNIGGYTF.

For the CDR3, the DNA is TGTGCCAGCTCACCCCCGCGGGTGGACGAGCAGTACTTC. As protein: CASSPPRVDEQYF. The chain carries TRBV18 and TRBJ2-7; D possibly corresponds to TRBD2 (5 bases). Germline loops: CDR1 KGHSH, CDR2 LQKENI. V was trimmed by 3 bases and J by 5 bases, leaving 11 bases between them. This CDR3 has 13 amino acids.

V and J are TRBV6-1 and TRBJ1-2; possible D gene TRBD1, 5 bases. The CDR3 spans 14 residues. The germline CDR1 and CDR2 sequences are MNHNS and SASEGT. V lost 0 bases and J 3 bases, leaving 8 bases between the germline ends. In DNA, the CDR3 is TGTGCCAGCAGTGAAGCGGGAGGGGACTATGGCTACACCTTC. Protein sequence: CASSEAGGDYGYTF.

J is TRBJ1-1 and V is TRBV15; D remains unclear. Germline lookup yields CDR1 LNHNV and CDR2 YYDKDF (reference sequence). The CDR3 is 16 residues long. The germline V and J ends were trimmed by 0 bases and 1 base, with 12 bases remaining between them. This chain's CDR3 is CATSRDLGTSNTEAFF. CDR3 bases: TGTGCCACCAGCAGAGATCTAGGCACCTCGAACACTGAAGCTTTCTTT.

The chain couples TRBV10-1 to TRBJ2-5, with TRBD1 matching 10 bases. Germline lookup yields CDR1 WNHNN and CDR2 SYGVQD (reference sequence). The CDR3 sequence is 14 residues long. The CDR3 region is CDGTGAPRCETQYF. The CDR3, as DNA: TGCGACGGGACAGGGGCCCCCCGGTGTGAGACCCAGTACTTC.

The J gene is TRBJ1-5, the V gene TRBV7-2; D gene uncertain. The CDR3 sequence is 13 residues long. Trimming pared 2 bases from V and 4 bases from J, leaving 6 bases between. Germline V gives CDR1 SGHTA, CDR2 FQGNSA. The CDR3 is CASSLFGNQPQHF. The CDR3 nucleotides read TGTGCCAGCAGCTTATTCGGGAATCAGCCCCAGCATTTT. Based on the CDR3 plus reference TRBV7-2 and TRBJ1-5, the full variable domain is GAGVSQSPSNKVTEKGKDVELRCDPISGHTALYWYRQSLGQGLEFLIYFQGNSAPDKSGLPSDRFSAERTGGSVSTLTIQRTQQEDSAVYLCASSLFGNQPQHFGDGTRLSIL.

J is TRBJ2-1 and V is TRBV24-1, with D perhaps matching TRBD1 (5 bases). The germline V and J ends were trimmed by 9 bases and 8 bases, with 19 bases remaining between them. The CDR3 contains 14 residues. Per the germline V gene, CDR1 is KGHDR and CDR2 is SFDVKD. The CDR3 protein is CATAGWQFRDEQFF. CDR3 coding DNA: TGTGCCACCGCAGGGTGGCAATTTCGCGATGAGCAGTTCTTC.

The V gene is TRBV9, the J gene TRBJ1-2; D not resolved. CDR3 length equals 13 residues. V lost 4 bases and J 2 bases, leaving 9 bases between the germline ends. The germline CDR1 and CDR2 sequences are SGDLS and YYNGEE. CDR3 protein: CASSQLSNYGYTF. For the CDR3, the DNA is TGTGCCAGCAGCCAACTTTCAAACTATGGCTACACCTTC. The full variable domain, its missing parts supplied by reference TRBV9 and TRBJ1-2, is DSGVTQTPKHLITATGQRVTLRCSPRSGDLSVYWYQQSLDQGLQFLIQYYNGEERAKGNILERFSAQQFPDLHSELNLSSLELGDSALYFCASSQLSNYGYTFGSGTRLTVV.

In its sample, this clone was seen once. V gene TRBV30 combines with J gene TRBJ1-2, with 7 bases that match TRBD1. The V and J ends lost 0 bases and 5 bases, in that order; junction bases with no gene match: 9. This CDR3 has 15 amino acids. The germline gives CDR1 GTSNPN, CDR2 SVGIG (reference sequence). In DNA, the CDR3 is TGTGCCTGGAGTGTACTTGCCACAGGGGCTTATGGCTACACCTTC. It is translated as CAWSVLATGAYGYTF.

The genes are TRBV10-3 and TRBJ1-6; TRBD1 might be the D (5 bases). Trimming shortened V by 4 bases and J by 4 bases, and 11 bases separated the two germline ends. Germline CDR1 is ENHRY and CDR2 is SYGVKD. This CDR3 contains 15 residues. As DNA, the CDR3 is TGTGCCATCAGTGGGGGGGAACATTATAATTCACCCCTCCACTTT. This gives the protein CAISGGEHYNSPLHF.

This clone turned up a few times. This rearrangement joins TRBV24-1 to TRBJ1-5; D remains ambiguous. The germline V and J ends were trimmed by 5 bases and 3 bases, with 10 bases remaining between them. The V gene's germline CDR1 is KGHDR and CDR2 SFDVKD. The CDR3 has 14 residues. The CDR3 DNA sequence: TGTGCCACCAGTGGGTCAGGTAACAATCAGCCCCAGCATTTT. Its translation is CATSGSGNNQPQHF.

This sequence joins TRBV19 and TRBJ1-3; D is unresolved. Germline V gives CDR1 LNHDA, CDR2 SQIVND (reference sequence). Trimming pared 5 bases from V and 2 bases from J, leaving 13 bases between. The CDR3 length is 15 residues. DNA of the CDR3: TGTGCCAGTAGTTGGGCCGGAGGTCCTGGAAACACCATATATTTT. This codes for CASSWAGGPGNTIYF.

This clone was observed a single time. V gene TRBV5-5 combines with J gene TRBJ2-7; 12 bases are a match to TRBD2. CDR1 is SGHKS and CDR2 is YYEKEE in the germline V gene (reference sequence). V lost 4 bases and J lost 3; bases outside the gene matches: 8. This CDR3 region has 16 residues. CDR3 region: CASSPETSGRVYEQYF. The CDR3 DNA reads TGTGCCAGCAGCCCGGAGACTAGCGGGAGAGTCTACGAGCAGTACTTC.

The chain couples TRBV12-3 or TRBV12-4 to TRBJ2-3, with 10 bases lining up with TRBD1. V was clipped by 6 bases and J by 14 bases; unmatched bases: 5. The CDR3 runs 11 residues. CDR3 residues: CASSPGTGVYF. CDR3 coding DNA: TGTGCCAGCAGCCCCGGGACAGGGGTGTATTTT.

The CDR3 region is CASSMTANYGYTF. The DNA of the CDR3 is TGTGCCAGTAGTATGACAGCTAACTATGGCTACACCTTC. This rearrangement joins TRBV19 to TRBJ1-2; TRBD1 might be the D (5 bases). The CDR3 contains 13 residues. V gave up 3 bases and J gave up 0 bases, with 5 bases separating them. Germline assignment: CDR1 LNHDA and CDR2 SQIVND (reference sequence).